This T cell receptor (beta chain) was profiled in a study of T cell responses to AZD1222 COVID-19 vaccine. The CDR3 has 15 residues. Looked up from germline, CDR1 is SSHAT and CDR2 is FNYEAQ (reference sequence). Trimming took 5 bases from V and 6 from J; bases not matched to a gene: 4. Turning to this clone: Its antigen is undetermined.

Study-wide points: No day 14 peak samples; only post-peak repertoires were characterized. Donors were chiefly white British, with a greater number of females, and clonal diversity was perhaps underestimated. Following two doses of AZD1222, Spike-specific TCR breadth and depth rose.

Using immunoSEQ multiplex PCR, the repertoire was profiled, and TCRdb retains in-frame clones only, with some absent. In the table there are around 150,000 clones, 90% of which are singletons. Sequenced here: peripheral blood, sampled on day 0 of AZD1222 vaccination. This chain links TRBV7-7 with TRBJ2-2; 12 bases agree with TRBD1. This TCR was recovered from an adult in good health. The CDR3 nucleotides read TGTGCCAGCAGCCCGGGGACAGGGGGCCCCGGGGAGCTGTTTTTT. Protein product: CASSPGTGGPGELFF.